Here is one T cell receptor beta chain with its context. This entry comes from a study of blood T cell repertoires in COVID-19. About the study: Sites across the United States, Italy and Spain contributed samples from acute and convalescent COVID-19. PBMCs, B-cell-depleted T cells, or T cells provided the cDNA or gDNA that made up the material.

The ends were cut back, 5 bases at V and 0 bases at J, with 12 bases in the middle. Germline V gene sequence: CDR1 SGHTA, CDR2 FQGNSA. The CDR3 runs 15 residues. Per the authors' pipeline: Cell counts per sample came from amplifying reference gene primers. Only in-frame clones appear in the TCRdb table, and some are missing; sequencing was by immunoSEQ multiplex PCR. For V, J and clone size, that table is used; D and trimming come from the DNA. The sample includes 250,000 to 300,000 clones, more than 70% of them seen just once. Seattle's enrolled individuals joined amid active infection and were then monitored longitudinally.

The chain uses TRBV7-2 and TRBJ2-3, with D possibly matching TRBD1 (5 bases). This clonotype was obtained from a woman aged 25 to 39 with COVID-19, enrolled during active disease. Source material: peripheral blood. CDR3 sequence: CASSADSYSTDTQYF. CDR3 sequence (DNA): TGTGCCAGCAGCGCTGACAGTTATAGCACAGATACGCAGTATTTT.